This record covers a single T cell receptor (beta chain). Its target is unknown. Naive CD8 cells, CD45RO-negative and positively selected for CCR7, excluded terminally differentiated effector memory CD45RA+ cells. These data belong to a study of shared clonotypes between healthy human individuals. Study-wide findings and caveats: Some clonotypes were shared by all four sorted-subset donors, while others were not shared. The non-shared ones had lower generation probabilities than the shared ones. The authors sampled blood alone, and tissue repertoires likely differ.

Per germline, CDR1 SGHTA and CDR2 FQGTGA. This CDR3 spans 16 amino acids. J gave up 5 bases and V 4 bases, and 8 bases lay outside the gene matches. Method: immunoSEQ multiplex PCR; TCRdb's copy keeps in-frame clones and lacks some. The profile shows over 2 million clones, about 95% of them singletons. The TCR was taken from a man aged 18 to 30 in good health. The chain carries TRBV7-3 and TRBJ2-1; 10 bases match TRBD1. The specimen was naive CD8+ T cells sorted from blood. CDR3 sequence (DNA): TGTGCCAGCAGCTCTGCACCGGGACAGGGGAACAATGAGCAGTTCTTC. Encoded protein: CASSSAPGQGNNEQFF. The full variable domain, rest sourced from reference TRBV7-3 and TRBJ2-1, is GAGVSQTPSNKVTEKGKYVELRCDPISGHTALYWYRQSLGQGPEFLIYFQGTGAADDSGLPNDRFFAVRPEGSVSTLKIQRTERGDSAVYLCASSSAPGQGNNEQFFGPGTRLTVL.